The 2 T cell receptor beta chains listed next were all sequenced from one sample in a study of blood T cells in healthy people across ages. Next came a second PCR, run for about 6 to 12 cycles, which used a sample-barcoded 5' primer along with a J-beta primer mix. From the 5' RACE reads, TCRdb called clonotypes with MiXCR, one entry per CDR3 protein. Of about 780,000 distinct CDR3 sequences listed, more than 35% were seen once; the top ten hold 18%. Sequencing input: blood. All receptors derive from an elderly man in good health.

The CDR3 DNA follows: TGCAGTGCTACCAGGGCGGAGACTAGCGCAGATACGCAGTATTTT. It yields the protein CSATRAETSADTQYF. The rearrangement uses TRBV20-1 and TRBJ2-3; TRBD2 agrees at 8 bases. Germline lookup yields CDR1 DFQATT and CDR2 SNEGSKA (reference sequence). The V segment lost 4 bases and the J segment 4 bases; nucleotides outside the gene matches: 10. CDR3 length: 15 amino acids.

At least ten counts were recorded for this clonotype. The rearrangement joins TRBV7-2 to TRBJ2-5; D might be TRBD1 or TRBD2, each matching 5 bases. Germline CDR1 and CDR2: SGHTA and FQGNSA. The V gene lost 5 bases and the J gene lost 4 bases, with 14 bases spanning the gap. This CDR3 comprises 14 residues. CDR3 sequence reads: CASSSTVGTETQYF. The CDR3 DNA reads as TGTGCCAGCAGCAGCACTGTCGGGACAGAGACCCAGTACTTC.